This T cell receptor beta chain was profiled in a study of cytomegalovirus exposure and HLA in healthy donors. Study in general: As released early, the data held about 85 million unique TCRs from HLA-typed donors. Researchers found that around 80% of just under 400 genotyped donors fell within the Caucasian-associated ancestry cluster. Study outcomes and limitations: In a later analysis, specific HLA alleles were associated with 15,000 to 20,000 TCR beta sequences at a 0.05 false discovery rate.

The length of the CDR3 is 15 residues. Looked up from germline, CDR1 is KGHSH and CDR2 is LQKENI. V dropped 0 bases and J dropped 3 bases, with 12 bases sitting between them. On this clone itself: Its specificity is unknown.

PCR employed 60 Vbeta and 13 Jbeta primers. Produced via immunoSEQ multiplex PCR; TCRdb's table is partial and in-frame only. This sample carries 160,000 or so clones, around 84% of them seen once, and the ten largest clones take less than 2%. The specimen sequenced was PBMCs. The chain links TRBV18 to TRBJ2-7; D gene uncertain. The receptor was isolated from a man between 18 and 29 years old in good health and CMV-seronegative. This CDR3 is CASSPPGSGGYEQYF. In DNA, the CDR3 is TGTGCCAGCTCACCACCCGGGTCGGGTGGCTACGAGCAGTACTTC.